This TCR beta chain came from a study of blood T cell repertoires in COVID-19. The wider study: Specimens from acute and convalescent COVID-19 originated in the United States, Italy and Spain. The cDNA or gDNA used as material had been derived from T cells, B-cell-depleted T cells, or PBMCs.

In the authors' workflow: Amplification with reference gene primers provided the estimates of nucleated cell counts. Clones were sequenced by immunoSEQ multiplex PCR, and TCRdb holds only the in-frame ones, with some missing. V, J and clone size are taken as reported in that table, and D and trimming were inferred from the DNA itself. Seen here are approximately 380,000 clones, 85% observed once, and the top ten hold 3.5% to 4%. The CDR3 covers 13 residues. Germline lookup yields CDR1 MNHEY and CDR2 SMNVEV (reference sequence). V lost 3 bases and J lost 6; bases outside the gene matches: 4. This clone was seen a single time.

The source material was peripheral blood. The V and J genes are TRBV27 and TRBJ1-2; 7 bases map to TRBD1. This TCR derives from a woman aged 18-29 years with acute or convalescent COVID-19. DNA for the CDR3: TGTGCCAGCAGTTTCGGAGGGGGCAATGGCTACACCTTC. This encodes CASSFGGGNGYTF.